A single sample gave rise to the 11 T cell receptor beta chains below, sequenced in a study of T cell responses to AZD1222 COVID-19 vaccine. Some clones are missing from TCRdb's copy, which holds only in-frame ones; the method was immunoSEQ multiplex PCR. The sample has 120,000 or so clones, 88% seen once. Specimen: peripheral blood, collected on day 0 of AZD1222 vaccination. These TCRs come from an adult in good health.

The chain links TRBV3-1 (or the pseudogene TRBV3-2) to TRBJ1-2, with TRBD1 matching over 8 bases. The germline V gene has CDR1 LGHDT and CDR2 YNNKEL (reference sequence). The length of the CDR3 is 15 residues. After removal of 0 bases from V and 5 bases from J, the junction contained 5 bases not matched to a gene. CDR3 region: CASSQDWRTGYGYTF. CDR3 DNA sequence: TGTGCCAGCAGCCAAGACTGGAGGACAGGGTATGGCTACACCTTC.

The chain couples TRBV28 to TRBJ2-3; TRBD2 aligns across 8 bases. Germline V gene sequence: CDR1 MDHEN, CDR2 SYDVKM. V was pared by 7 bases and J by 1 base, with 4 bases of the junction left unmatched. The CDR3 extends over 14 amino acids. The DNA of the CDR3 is TGTGCCAGCATTGCGGGGGGTCGCACAGATACGCAGTATTTT. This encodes CASIAGGRTDTQYF.

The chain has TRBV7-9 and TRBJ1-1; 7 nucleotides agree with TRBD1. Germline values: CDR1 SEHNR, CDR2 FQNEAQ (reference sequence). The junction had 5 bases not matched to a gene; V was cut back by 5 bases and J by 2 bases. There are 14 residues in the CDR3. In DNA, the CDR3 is TGTGCCAGCAGCAAGGGACAGACCAACACTGAAGCTTTCTTT. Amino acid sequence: CASSKGQTNTEAFF.

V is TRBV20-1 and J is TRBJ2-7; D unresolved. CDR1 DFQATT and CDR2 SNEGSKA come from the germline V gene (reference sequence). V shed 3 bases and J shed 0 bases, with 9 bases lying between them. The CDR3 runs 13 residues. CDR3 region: CSASVGSSYEQYF. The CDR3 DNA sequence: TGCAGTGCTAGTGTGGGGTCCTCCTACGAGCAGTACTTC.

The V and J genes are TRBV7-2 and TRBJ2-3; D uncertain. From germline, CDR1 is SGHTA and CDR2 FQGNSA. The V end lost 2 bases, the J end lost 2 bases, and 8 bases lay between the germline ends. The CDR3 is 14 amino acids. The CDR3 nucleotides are TGTGCCAGCAGCTTACGGGCGACCACAGATACGCAGTATTTT. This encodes CASSLRATTDTQYF.

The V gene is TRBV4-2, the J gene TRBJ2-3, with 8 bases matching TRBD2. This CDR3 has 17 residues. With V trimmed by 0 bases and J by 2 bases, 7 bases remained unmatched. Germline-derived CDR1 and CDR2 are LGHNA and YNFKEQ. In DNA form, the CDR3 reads TGTGCCAGCAGCCAAGAGTCGGGCGGGGGGAACACAGATACGCAGTATTTT. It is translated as CASSQESGGGNTDTQYF.

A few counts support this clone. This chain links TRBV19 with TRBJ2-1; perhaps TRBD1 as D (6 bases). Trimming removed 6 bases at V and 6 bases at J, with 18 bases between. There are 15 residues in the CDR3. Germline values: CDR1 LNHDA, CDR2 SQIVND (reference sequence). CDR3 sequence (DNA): TGTGCCAGTAGGGCGGACAGTTCAGTATCCAATGAGCAGTTCTTC. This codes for CASRADSSVSNEQFF.

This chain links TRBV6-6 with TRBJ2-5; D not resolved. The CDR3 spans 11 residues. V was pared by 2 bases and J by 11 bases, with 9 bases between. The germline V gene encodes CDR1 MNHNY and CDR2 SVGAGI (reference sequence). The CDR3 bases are TGTGCCAGCAGTTACAAGACTGATCAGTACTTC. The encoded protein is CASSYKTDQYF.

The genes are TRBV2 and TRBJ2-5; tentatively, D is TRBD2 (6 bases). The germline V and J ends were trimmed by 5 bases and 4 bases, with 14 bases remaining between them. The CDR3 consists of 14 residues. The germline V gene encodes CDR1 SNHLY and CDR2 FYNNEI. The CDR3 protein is CASSTGTWGETQYF. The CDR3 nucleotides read TGTGCCAGCAGTACCGGGACTTGGGGAGAGACCCAGTACTTC.

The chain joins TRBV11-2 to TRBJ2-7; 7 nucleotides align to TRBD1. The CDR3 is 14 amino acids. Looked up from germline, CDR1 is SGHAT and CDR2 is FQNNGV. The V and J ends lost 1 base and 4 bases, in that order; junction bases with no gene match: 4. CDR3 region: CASSLGQGLYEQYF. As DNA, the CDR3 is TGTGCCAGCAGCTTAGGACAGGGCTTGTACGAGCAGTACTTC.

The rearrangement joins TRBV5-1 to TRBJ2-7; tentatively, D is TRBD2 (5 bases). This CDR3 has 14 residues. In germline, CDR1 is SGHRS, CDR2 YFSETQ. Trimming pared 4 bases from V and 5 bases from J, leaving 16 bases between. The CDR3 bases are TGCGCCAGCAGCCAGAATGAGGGTAGGGACGAGCAGTACTTC. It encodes CASSQNEGRDEQYF.